A selection of T cell receptor beta chains follows, all from one sample in a study of OX40 agonist ivuxolimab in advanced cancers. The assay was immunoSEQ multiplex PCR, and TCRdb's table has in-frame clones only and misses some. The sample shows 80,000 to 95,000 clones, approximately 90% of them seen only once. The sequences come from CD4+ or CD8+ T cells sorted from blood, collected in a trial of the OX40 agonist ivuxolimab. The receptor set was obtained from an adult with an advanced solid tumor such as melanoma, head and neck, liver or kidney cancer. Both conserved end residues are part of each CDR3. D genes are given only for firm matches.

>TRBD1|TRBJ1-1|TRBV25-1
TGTGCCAGCAGTAGGACAGGGGAAGCTTTCTTT
CASSRTGEAFF
>TRBD1|TRBJ2-3|TRBV2
TGTGCCAGCAGTCCAGGGGGCTTGACCCATACGCAGTATTTT
CASSPGGLTHTQYF
>.|TRBJ1-4|TRBV5-1
TGCGCCAGCAGAAGAACGGGAAAGAGTAATGAAAAACTGTTTTTT
CASRRTGKSNEKLFF
>.|TRBJ2-7|TRBV19
TGTGCCAGTAGTTTGGGGGGCTCAGACTACGAGCAGTACTTC
CASSLGGSDYEQYF
>.|TRBJ2-1|TRBV5-6
TGTGCCAGCAGCTTGGGTTTTCAGCATTTATACAATGAGCAGTTCTTC
CASSLGFQHLYNEQFF
>TRBD1|TRBJ2-3|TRBV19
TGTGCCAGTAGTTTGGGACAGGGCACAGATACGCAGTATTTT
CASSLGQGTDTQYF
>TRBD1|TRBJ1-2|TRBV7-9
TGTGCCAGCAGCTTAGCGCAGGGGGTAAATGGCTACACCTTC
CASSLAQGVNGYTF
>TRBD2|TRBJ2-1|TRBV5-6
TGTGCCAGCAGCTCGGGAGCGGGGGGCAATGAGCAGTTCTTC
CASSSGAGGNEQFF
>.|TRBJ1-3|TRBV9
TGTGCCAGCAGCGTTGGTAGCTCTGGAAACACCATATATTTT
CASSVGSSGNTIYF
>TRBD1|TRBJ2-7|TRBV30
TGTGCCTGGAGTGTACGAACAGGGGGCGAGCAGTACTTC
CAWSVRTGGEQYF
>TRBD2|TRBJ2-3|TRBV19
TGTGCCAGTAGTTCGCCTAGAGCGGGAGTTAACACAGATACGCAGTATTTT
CASSSPRAGVNTDTQYF
>TRBD1|TRBJ1-2|TRBV30
TGTGCCTGGAGTCCCTTTACAGGGGGGGTCTATGGCTACACCTTC
CAWSPFTGGVYGYTF
>.|TRBJ2-5|TRBV7-8
TGTGCCAGCAGCCTTGGACGGGACGCCTACCAAGAGACCCAGTACTTC
CASSLGRDAYQETQYF
>.|TRBJ2-5|TRBV10-3
TGTGCCATCAGTGAGTCCATCTCCTTCGAGACCCAGTACTTC
CAISESISFETQYF
>.|TRBJ1-4|TRBV9
TGTGCCAGCAGCGTAGAGCCAGGCCTAGGTGAAAAACTGTTTTTT
CASSVEPGLGEKLFF
>TRBD1|TRBJ1-4|TRBV5-7
TGTGCCAGCAGCCCGACAGGGTCTTTTGAAAAACTGTTTTTT
CASSPTGSFEKLFF
>.|TRBJ2-5|TRBV29-1
TGCAGCGTTGAAGACCCCTCAGAGACCCAGTACTTC
CSVEDPSETQYF
>.|TRBJ1-1|TRBV18
TGTGCCAGCTCACCTCTCGGGCAGGTGAACACTGAAGCTTTCTTT
CASSPLGQVNTEAFF
>TRBD2|TRBJ2-4|TRBV19
TGTGCCAGTAGTACTAGCGGGGGGGCCGTTAGAAACATTCAGTACTTC
CASSTSGGAVRNIQYF
>.|TRBJ1-1|TRBV14
TGTGCCAGCAGCCAGGAACGACAGGCCTTGGGCACTGAAGCTTTCTTT
CASSQERQALGTEAFF
>.|TRBJ2-7|TRBV6-5
TGTGCCAGCAGCTCCGGGACGGTCCGTGGCGAGCAGTACTTC
CASSSGTVRGEQYF
>.|TRBJ2-3|TRBV7-2
TGTGCCAGCAGCCATTTCACAGATACGCAGTATTTT
CASSHFTDTQYF
>.|TRBJ1-2|TRBV16
TGTGCCAGCAGCCAAGACCAGAACTATGGCTACACCTTC
CASSQDQNYGYTF
>.|TRBJ1-4|TRBV2
TGTGCCAGCAAGAAAGATTATAATGAAAAACTGTTTTTT
CASKKDYNEKLFF
>TRBD1|TRBJ1-3|TRBV14
TGTGCCAGCAGCCCAGGACAGGAAATCTCTGGAAACACCATATATTTT
CASSPGQEISGNTIYF
>.|TRBJ1-5|TRBV11-2
TGTGCCAGCAGCTTAGATCGAGCTGGTCAGCCCCAGCATTTT
CASSLDRAGQPQHF
>TRBD1|TRBJ1-4|TRBV29-1
TGCAGCGTACGGACAGGAAGTGCAACTAATGAAAAACTGTTTTTT
CSVRTGSATNEKLFF
>TRBD1|TRBJ1-4|TRBV10-2
TGCGCCAGCAGTCGATACAGGGGGCGAGTCGAAAAACTGTTTTTT
CASSRYRGRVEKLFF
>.|TRBJ2-7|TRBV6-5
TGTGCCAGCAGTCGACCTTACGAGCAGTACTTC
CASSRPYEQYF
>.|TRBJ1-2|TRBV2
TGTGCCAGCAGTGTCCAGGGAATCCCTAACTATGGCTACACCTTC
CASSVQGIPNYGYTF
>TRBD2|TRBJ2-1|TRBV5-1
TGCGCCAGCAGCCGTGGGACTAGCGGGAGCCAGGGCTCCTACAATGAGCAGTTCTTC
CASSRGTSGSQGSYNEQFF
>TRBD2|TRBJ2-6|TRBV5-6
TGTGCCAGCAGCCGGGGACTAGCCGAAGGTGGGGCCAACGTCCTGACTTTC
CASSRGLAEGGANVLTF
>.|TRBJ2-1|TRBV27
TGTGCCAGCAGTTTCGCGGGGGCCTCCCTCAATGAGCAGTTCTTC
CASSFAGASLNEQFF
>.|TRBJ2-1|TRBV2
TGTGCCAGCAGTGGCGGCTTCGAGTCCTACAATGAGCAGTTCTTC
CASSGGFESYNEQFF
>TRBD1|TRBJ2-3|TRBV6-5
TGTGCCAGCAGTTCCCAGGGGGCCACAGATACGCAGTATTTT
CASSSQGATDTQYF
>.|TRBJ1-1|TRBV14
TGTGCCAGCAGCCGGGTGACAAGAGTCCCTAAAAAAGCTTTCTTT
CASSRVTRVPKKAFF